This T cell receptor (beta chain) was sequenced in a study of T cells in Graves' hyperthyroidism and ophthalmopathy. Study-level results: Expanded thyroid clonotypes (above 0.001) were mostly also found in blood. The model identified upcoming ophthalmopathy a median approximately 6.5 months ahead of onset.

The V end lost 0 bases, the J end lost 14 bases, and 16 bases lay between the germline ends. CDR3 length: 12 amino acids. CDR1 is GTSNPN and CDR2 is SVGIG in the germline V gene (reference sequence). With duration under 3 months, ophthalmopathy was active: Clinical Activity Score at least 3, NOSPECS at least 4. Fresh peripheral blood, less than 11 ml of it, supplied the PBMCs. Amplified TCR beta CDR3 regions derived from RNA transcripts. First-round RT-PCR of the TCR CDR3 relied on the HTBI primer set. TCRdb ran MiXCR on the multiplex PCR reads and lists one entry per CDR3 protein. The sample includes about 270,000 distinct CDR3 sequences, over 20% of them seen just once. This clonotype was seen a handful of times. The antigen remains undetermined.

The specimen was blood. This TCR was sampled from a man younger than 40 with Graves' ophthalmopathy. The rearrangement links TRBV30 to TRBJ2-5; weak D call: TRBD2 (6 bases). CDR3 residues: CAWSVHLGTRYF. The DNA for the CDR3 is TGTGCCTGGAGTGTACACCTGGGGACTCGTTACTTC.